Listed here are 15 T cell receptor beta chains from one sample, sequenced in a study of blood T cell repertoires in COVID-19. The data were produced by immunoSEQ multiplex PCR, yet TCRdb's version contains in-frame clones alone and is incomplete. The sample yields roughly 210,000 clones, about 87% seen once. Sequenced material: peripheral blood. Receptor source: a man between 65 and 85 years old with acute or convalescent COVID-19.

The CDR3 DNA sequence: TGTGCCAGCAGTTTACTAGCGGGAGGGCGATCCTACAATGAGCAGTTCTTC. Translated, it gives CASSLLAGGRSYNEQFF. This chain links TRBV27 with TRBJ2-1, with 12 positions matching TRBD2. CDR1 and CDR2 (germline): MNHEY, SMNVEV (reference sequence). V was clipped by 2 bases and J by 1 base; unmatched bases: 3. The CDR3 is made up of 17 amino acids.

This chain uses TRBV7-6 with TRBJ2-3; 14 nucleotides align to TRBD2. There are 15 residues in the CDR3. Germline CDR1 is SGHVS and CDR2 is FNYEAQ. V trimming: 5 bases; J trimming: 5 bases; junction bases outside the gene matches: 3. CDR3 coding DNA: TGTGCCAGCAGCCGGGGACTAGCGGGAGTAGATACGCAGTATTTT. Its translation: CASSRGLAGVDTQYF.

The V call is TRBV18, the J call TRBJ1-3; D uncertain. The CDR3 runs 17 residues. Trimming took off 3 bases at V and 0 bases at J, with 15 bases between the two ends. The germline CDR1 and CDR2 sequences are KGHSH and LQKENI. The CDR3 loop reads CASSPSHGRGSGNTIYF. CDR3 bases: TGTGCCAGCTCACCTTCTCACGGCCGGGGCTCTGGAAACACCATATATTTT.

This clone was seen just once. The CDR3 sequence: CASSLDWGGQETQYF. CDR3 nucleotide sequence: TGTGCCAGCAGCTTGGACTGGGGGGGCCAAGAGACCCAGTACTTC. The V gene is TRBV5-6, the J gene TRBJ2-5; 7 bases line up with TRBD2. The CDR3 runs 15 residues. V trimming: 0 bases; J trimming: 1 base; junction bases outside the gene matches: 3. CDR1 is SGHDT and CDR2 is YYEEEE in the germline V gene.

This clone has only one observation. This rearrangement joins TRBV5-1 to TRBJ2-2, with a possible D match to TRBD2 (5 bases). The CDR3 has 15 residues. From germline, CDR1 is SGHRS and CDR2 YFSETQ. V was clipped by 4 bases and J by 2 bases, with 12 bases between them. The CDR3 sequence: CASSPEGPNTGELFF. DNA of the CDR3: TGCGCCAGCAGCCCAGAGGGCCCTAACACCGGGGAGCTGTTTTTT.

This sequence joins TRBV28 and TRBJ1-5; D ambiguous. Per the germline V gene, CDR1 is MDHEN and CDR2 is SYDVKM. Between the trimmed V and J ends, which lost 2 bases and 11 bases, there was a span of 10 bases. This CDR3 is 12 amino acids long. CDR3: CASSLPGLAQHF. The CDR3 coding sequence is TGTGCCAGCAGTTTACCGGGTCTCGCCCAGCATTTT. The full variable domain, in which reference TRBV28 and TRBJ1-5 provide the parts outside the CDR3, is DVKVTQSSRYLVKRTGEKVFLECVQDMDHENMFWYRQDPGLGLRLIYFSYDVKMKEKGDIPEGYSVSREKKERFSLILESASTNQTSMYLCASSLPGLAQHFGDGTRLSIL.

The V and J genes are TRBV19 and TRBJ2-3; maybe TRBD2 (5 bases). CDR3 length: 15 amino acids. V was trimmed by 3 bases and J by 1 base, leaving 11 bases between them. Germline-derived CDR1 and CDR2 are LNHDA and SQIVND (reference sequence). The CDR3: CASSIYGKRTDTQYF. CDR3 sequence (DNA): TGTGCCAGTAGTATTTACGGGAAACGCACAGATACGCAGTATTTT.

This clone was detected a few times. The V and J genes are TRBV7-9 and TRBJ2-7; TRBD2 agrees at 9 bases. V dropped 1 base and J dropped 7; count of bases not matched to a gene: 2. Germline CDR1 SEHNR, CDR2 FQNEAQ (reference sequence). The CDR3 sequence is 13 residues long. CDR3 sequence (DNA): TGTGCCAGCAGCTTAGGGCGGGAGGGAGAGCAGTACTTC. This codes for CASSLGREGEQYF.

The chain has TRBV5-1 and TRBJ2-7; TRBD2 matches at 7 bases. The trim removed 4 bases at V and 3 bases at J, leaving 7 bases unmatched. The CDR3 spans 14 residues. In germline, CDR1 is SGHRS, CDR2 YFSETQ. CDR3 sequence (DNA): TGCGCCAGCAGCGAAGGACTAGTCCTCTACGAGCAGTACTTC. Translated, it gives CASSEGLVLYEQYF.

This clone appeared a few times. Here the CDR3 reads CASSRGARDSTDTQYF. CDR3 sequence (DNA): TGCGCCAGCAGCCGAGGGGCGCGGGATAGCACAGATACGCAGTATTTT. The genes are TRBV5-1 and TRBJ2-3, with a possible D match to TRBD2 (6 bases). V was pared by 4 bases and J by 0 bases, with 15 bases between. The CDR3 has 16 residues. Germline values: CDR1 SGHRS, CDR2 YFSETQ. The whole variable domain, remainder taken from reference TRBV5-1 and TRBJ2-3, is KAGVTQTPRYLIKTRGQQVTLSCSPISGHRSVSWYQQTPGQGLQFLFEYFSETQRNKGNFPGRFSGRQFSNSRSEMNVSTLELGDSALYLCASSRGARDSTDTQYFGPGTRLTVL.

The genes are TRBV19 and TRBJ2-5, with 8 nucleotides matching TRBD1. The junction had 2 bases not matched to a gene; V was cut back by 4 bases and J by 4 bases. The germline CDR1 and CDR2 sequences are LNHDA and SQIVND (reference sequence). The CDR3 has 13 residues. In nucleotides, the CDR3 is TGTGCCAGTAGTAGGGACAGGCTAGAGACCCAGTACTTC. This translates into CASSRDRLETQYF. The full variable domain, in which reference TRBV19 and TRBJ2-5 provide the parts outside the CDR3, is DGGITQSPKYLFRKEGQNVTLSCEQNLNHDAMYWYRQDPGQGLRLIYYSQIVNDFQKGDIAEGYSVSREKKESFPLTVTSAQKNPTAFYLCASSRDRLETQYFGPGTRLLVL.

V is TRBV27 and J is TRBJ2-2; no firm D call. The germline CDR1 and CDR2 sequences are MNHEY and SMNVEV (reference sequence). The length of the CDR3 is 14 residues. The V end was cut by 3 bases, the J end by 3 bases, with 8 bases between. The CDR3 DNA is TGTGCCAGCAGTTTGTCTGTTCACACCGGGGAGCTGTTTTTT. Protein sequence: CASSLSVHTGELFF.

This chain joins TRBV5-5 and TRBJ1-4; weak D call: TRBD1 (6 bases). Trimming removed 0 bases at V and 7 bases at J, with 13 bases between. Germline values: CDR1 SGHKS, CDR2 YYEKEE (reference sequence). The length of the CDR3 is 15 residues. CDR3 nucleotide sequence: TGTGCCAGCAGCTTGGGGCAGGGGATAGGTGAAAAACTGTTTTTT. It specifies CASSLGQGIGEKLFF.

The CDR3, as DNA: TGTGCCAGCAGCCTGACCGGGACAGGGAAGGAGACCCAGTACTTC. Translation gives CASSLTGTGKETQYF. V is TRBV7-6 and J is TRBJ2-5, with 9 bases lining up with TRBD1. The CDR3 has 15 amino acids. The V gene end was trimmed by 5 bases and the J gene end by 5 bases; junction bases not matched to a gene: 9. Germline V gives CDR1 SGHVS, CDR2 FNYEAQ.

The J gene is TRBJ1-3, the V gene TRBV18; possible D gene TRBD1, 6 bases. The CDR3 length is 16 residues. V lost 5 bases and J lost 2, with 16 bases in between. The germline CDR1 and CDR2 sequences are KGHSH and LQKENI. CDR3 region: CASSSTGNGPGNTIYF. The DNA for the CDR3 is TGTGCCAGCTCATCTACAGGGAATGGTCCTGGAAACACCATATATTTT.